The T cell receptor beta chain described here comes from a study of cytomegalovirus exposure and HLA in healthy donors. Germline-derived CDR1 and CDR2 are SQVTM and ANQGSEA. This CDR3 region has 12 residues. The ends lost 5 bases at V and 6 bases at J; junction bases unmatched: 2. In the PCR, 60 Vbeta and 13 Jbeta primers were used. This table comes from immunoSEQ multiplex PCR, and its TCRdb copy is limited to in-frame clones, with some not included. The sample includes 110,000 to 150,000 clones, around 80% seen only once; the top ten take approximately 9.7%. The chain employs TRBV29-1 and TRBJ1-2, with 11 bases matching TRBD1. This receptor was identified in a woman aged 55-75 years in good health and CMV-seropositive. Sequenced input: PBMCs. The CDR3 region has the DNA TGCAGCGTTCGGGGACAGGGGGATGGCTACACCTTC. It yields the protein CSVRGQGDGYTF.